One sample yielded the 21 T cell receptor beta chains listed below, sequenced in a study of blood T cell repertoires in COVID-19. Only in-frame clones appear in the TCRdb table, and some are missing; sequencing was by immunoSEQ multiplex PCR. The table records about 150,000 clones, about four fifths of them present only once. Specimen: PBMCs or T cells enriched from blood (not recorded which). These receptors were taken from a man aged 50-60 years who had recovered from COVID-19.

Note on this clone: Germline and junction disagree at one end, which may indicate a read error. V and J are TRBV18 and TRBJ1-1, with TRBD1 matching 7 bases. CDR3 length equals 15 residues. The germline CDR1 and CDR2 sequences are KGHSH and LQKENI. CDR3 DNA: TGTGCCAGCTCGCCACCTACAGGGGATGGCACTGAAGCTTTCTTT. The encoded protein is CASSPPTGDGTEAFF.

The chain links TRBV4-2 to TRBJ2-1; the match to TRBD2 covers 7 bases. With 1 base clipped from V and 3 bases from J, the junction kept 3 bases outside the gene matches. CDR3 size: 15 residues. The germline V gene encodes CDR1 LGHNA and CDR2 YNFKEQ. The CDR3 DNA follows: TGTGCCAGCAGCCAAGGCAGCGGGGACTACAATGAGCAGTTCTTC. Its translation: CASSQGSGDYNEQFF.

This rearrangement joins TRBV25-1 to TRBJ1-2; 9 bases are shared with TRBD1. The CDR3 length is 13 residues. Germline V gene sequence: CDR1 MGHDK, CDR2 SYGVNS. V shed 6 bases, J shed 6 bases, and the junction held 5 bases outside the gene matches. CDR3 bases: TGTGCCAGCAGGATCACAGGGGGCAATGGCTACACCTTC. Its protein is CASRITGGNGYTF.

V and J are TRBV6-1 and TRBJ2-5, with a weak D call TRBD2 (5 bases). Per the germline V gene, CDR1 is MNHNS and CDR2 is SASEGT. Trimming left V 0 bases short and J 5 bases short, with 10 bases between. This CDR3 is 14 amino acids long. Here the CDR3 DNA reads TGTGCCAGCAGTGAAGCGATCGGGGTTGAGACCCAGTACTTC. Amino acid sequence: CASSEAIGVETQYF.

The chain combines TRBV5-3 with TRBJ2-7; 12 bases align to TRBD2. TRBV5-3 is known as an ORF, though its function is uncertain. This CDR3 comprises 15 residues. With 4 bases clipped from V and 4 bases from J, the junction kept 6 bases outside the gene matches. CDR3 residues: CARSLTSGGLYEQYF. The CDR3 DNA is TGTGCCAGAAGCCTGACTAGCGGGGGCCTGTACGAGCAGTACTTC.

The V gene is TRBV3-1 (or the pseudogene TRBV3-2), the J gene TRBJ1-2; D is uncertain. The ends were cut back, 4 bases at V and 6 bases at J, with 9 bases in the middle. Germline loops: CDR1 LGHDT, CDR2 YNNKEL (reference sequence). This CDR3 has 12 amino acids. The CDR3 DNA is TGTGCCAGCAGCCGCGGGCTCGATGGCTACACCTTC. This encodes CASSRGLDGYTF.

There are a few counts of this clone. The chain joins TRBV6-5 to TRBJ1-4; D gene unclear. The ends were cut back, 0 bases at V and 8 bases at J, with 4 bases in the middle. There are 12 residues in the CDR3. CDR1 is MNHEY, CDR2 SVGAGI, per germline. CDR3 nucleotide sequence: TGTGCCAGCAGTTACTCGGGCGAAAAACTGTTTTTT. It is translated as CASSYSGEKLFF.

This clone has just one count. The chain is built from TRBV7-6 and TRBJ2-2, with TRBD1 matching over 7 bases. Germline values: CDR1 SGHVS, CDR2 FNYEAQ. V trimming: 1 base; J trimming: 0 bases; junction bases outside the gene matches: 5. This CDR3 has 17 residues. Written as DNA, the CDR3 is TGTGCCAGCAGCTTAGGTTCCGGGACAGCGAACACCGGGGAGCTGTTTTTT. It translates to CASSLGSGTANTGELFF.

The chain couples TRBV4-3 to TRBJ2-2, with D possibly being TRBD2 (6 bases). The ends were cut back, 4 bases at V and 0 bases at J, with 12 bases in the middle. The CDR3 consists of 16 residues. CDR1 and CDR2 (germline): LGHNA, YSLEER. The CDR3: CASSPGGSPNTGELFF. CDR3 bases: TGCGCCAGCAGCCCAGGAGGGTCACCGAACACCGGGGAGCTGTTTTTT.

V usage is TRBV13 and J usage is TRBJ1-2; 10 bases map to TRBD1. The CDR3 length is 16 residues. Germline CDR1 is PRHDT and CDR2 is FYEKMQ (reference sequence). With V trimmed by 5 bases and J by 7 bases, 13 bases remained unmatched. The CDR3 DNA reads TGTGCCAGCAGCGCCTACGGACAGGGGGGAATCGGTGGCTACACCTTC. This codes for CASSAYGQGGIGGYTF.

The CDR3 DNA sequence: TGTGCCAGCAGTGAAGCCCGGAGTAACTCAGGGAGGCAAGCTTTCTTT. Its protein is CASSEARSNSGRQAFF. The chain combines TRBV2 with TRBJ1-1, with D possibly matching TRBD1 (5 bases). The CDR3 has 16 residues. CDR1 and CDR2 from the germline V gene are SNHLY and FYNNEI. Between the trimmed V and J ends, which lost 0 bases and 9 bases, there was a span of 20 bases.

This rearrangement joins TRBV5-4 to TRBJ1-2; 9 nucleotides line up with TRBD1. The CDR3 loop spans 12 amino acids. V shed 4 bases and J 7 bases; nucleotides not matched to a gene: 2. CDR1 is SGHNT, CDR2 YYREEE, per germline (reference sequence). CDR3: CASSRDRAGYTF. The DNA of the CDR3 is TGTGCCAGCAGCCGGGACAGGGCTGGCTACACCTTC.

The chain uses TRBV7-9 and TRBJ2-3, with TRBD1 matching over 10 bases. The trim removed 4 bases at V and 2 bases at J, leaving 12 bases unmatched. Germline CDR1 and CDR2: SEHNR and FQNEAQ (reference sequence). This CDR3 is 18 amino acids long. The CDR3, as DNA: TGTGCCAGCAGCTCTCGAACCGGGACAGGGGCCTACACAGATACGCAGTATTTT. It encodes CASSSRTGTGAYTDTQYF. The full variable domain, its missing parts supplied by reference TRBV7-9 and TRBJ2-3, is DTGVSQNPRHKITKRGQNVTFRCDPISEHNRLYWYRQTLGQGPEFLTYFQNEAQLEKSRLLSDRFSAERPKGSFSTLEIQRTEQGDSAMYLCASSSRTGTGAYTDTQYFGPGTRLTVL.

This clone was detected many times. The chain has TRBV29-1 and TRBJ2-7, with D possibly matching TRBD2 (6 bases). Between the trimmed V and J ends, which lost 1 base and 4 bases, there was a span of 17 bases. CDR1 is SQVTM and CDR2 is ANQGSEA in the germline V gene. The CDR3 has 15 amino acids. As DNA, the CDR3 is TGCAGCGTTGAAGGTGAAGGCGGGACGGTGTACGAGCAGTACTTC. Translation gives CSVEGEGGTVYEQYF.

This clone occurred a few times. The rearrangement uses TRBV7-9 and TRBJ1-4; a weak D match, TRBD1 (5 bases). Germline values: CDR1 SEHNR, CDR2 FQNEAQ (reference sequence). Between the trimmed V and J ends, which lost 6 bases and 8 bases, there was a span of 16 bases. The CDR3 has 14 residues. DNA for the CDR3: TGTGCCAGCAGGGCCCTGGGGCGGTCGGAAAAACTGTTTTTT. Amino acids: CASRALGRSEKLFF.

The rearrangement joins TRBV28 to TRBJ2-7; D is perhaps TRBD2 (6 bases). This CDR3 has 15 residues. In germline, CDR1 is MDHEN, CDR2 SYDVKM. V was clipped by 5 bases and J by 2 bases, with 16 bases between them. CDR3 nucleotides: TGTGCCAGCAGTCGTCTGGTAGGGGAGGCCTACGAGCAGTACTTC. Its translation is CASSRLVGEAYEQYF. The whole variable domain, filled in from reference TRBV28 and TRBJ2-7, reads DVKVTQSSRYLVKRTGEKVFLECVQDMDHENMFWYRQDPGLGLRLIYFSYDVKMKEKGDIPEGYSVSREKKERFSLILESASTNQTSMYLCASSRLVGEAYEQYFGPGTRLTVT.

The chain uses TRBV10-3 and TRBJ1-6; D not resolved. CDR3 length equals 14 residues. Germline assignment: CDR1 ENHRY and CDR2 SYGVKD. V shed 6 bases and J shed 3 bases, with 9 bases lying between them. CDR3 region: CAIRSQLYNSPLHF. CDR3 DNA: TGTGCCATCAGGTCACAGCTCTATAATTCACCCCTCCACTTT.

The V gene is TRBV4-2, the J gene TRBJ1-2, with D unresolved. V lost 0 bases, J lost 5 bases, and 19 bases lay in between. CDR1 is LGHNA and CDR2 is YNFKEQ in the germline V gene. CDR3 length equals 17 residues. CDR3 sequence (DNA): TGTGCCAGCAGCCAAGAACCCCTCCAGCAGGCCTCTTATGGCTACACCTTC. Encoded protein: CASSQEPLQQASYGYTF.

The chain links TRBV2 to TRBJ2-3; 14 bases fit TRBD2. The V segment lost 3 bases and the J segment 3 bases; nucleotides outside the gene matches: 2. From germline, CDR1 is SNHLY and CDR2 FYNNEI. The CDR3 consists of 16 residues. The CDR3 coding sequence is TGTGCCAGCAGTGAGGGACTAGCGGGGGAAACAGATACGCAGTATTTT. Its translation: CASSEGLAGETDTQYF.

The rearrangement joins TRBV25-1 to TRBJ1-3, with 9 bases lining up with TRBD1. The V segment lost 6 bases and the J segment 4 bases; nucleotides outside the gene matches: 7. Germline CDR1 and CDR2: MGHDK and SYGVNS. This CDR3 has 15 amino acids. The CDR3 region has the DNA TGTGCCAGCAGCCCGGGACAGGGAATGGGAAACACCATATATTTT. Translating gives CASSPGQGMGNTIYF.

The rearrangement joins TRBV30 to TRBJ1-6; D is undetermined. Trimming shortened V by 1 base and J by 9 bases, and 19 bases separated the two germline ends. CDR3 length: 16 residues. Looked up from germline, CDR1 is GTSNPN and CDR2 is SVGIG (reference sequence). This chain's CDR3 is CAWSDHPGSAGSPLHF. The CDR3 bases are TGTGCCTGGAGTGATCACCCCGGGTCTGCGGGTTCACCCCTCCACTTT.